This T cell receptor (beta chain) was obtained from a study of spatial heterogeneity in lung cancer. Looking at the study overall: A unique TCR and UMI combination showed up more than ten times in raw reads, on average. Overall study findings and caveats: Expanded alpha and beta TCR counts within tumors tracked tumor mutation counts.

In its sample, this clonotype is medium-sized. Its specificity is not known. Germline loops: CDR1 LGHNA, CDR2 YNFKEQ. The CDR3 runs 16 residues. The V gene lost 1 base and the J gene lost 2 bases, with 11 bases spanning the gap. Specified time point: sample taken at primary tumor resection. Some 72 TRACERx patients with early, untreated non-small cell lung cancer donated samples. Whole RNA obtained from tumor, nontumor lung or frozen PBMC underwent sequencing without sorting. TCRdb re-called the 5' RACE reads with MiXCR, one entry per CDR3 protein. In the table there are about 1,700 distinct CDR3 sequences, 20% to 25% of which are singletons.

The sequence derives from a male donor with early-stage non-small cell lung cancer. The sequencing used lung tumor tissue, collected at surgery. V usage is TRBV4-2 and J usage is TRBJ2-2, with D unresolved. Here the CDR3 DNA reads TGTGCCAGCAGCCAAGGAGGAACAGTTAACACCGGGGAGCTGTTTTTT. The encoded protein is CASSQGGTVNTGELFF.